Following are 23 T cell receptor beta chains from one sample sequenced in a study of blood T cells in healthy people across ages. Combining a sample-barcoded 5' primer with a J-beta primer mix, a second PCR ran for roughly 6 to 12 cycles. From the 5' RACE reads, TCRdb called clonotypes with MiXCR, one entry per CDR3 protein. The table records some 1,500,000 distinct CDR3 sequences, around 40% of them present only once. Sequencing used blood. These receptors all stem from a woman under 30 in good health.

The CDR3 protein is CASRRDRQGYNEQYF. CDR3 sequence (DNA): TGTGCCAGCAGGAGGGACAGGCAGGGCTACAATGAGCAGTACTTC. This sequence joins TRBV2 and TRBJ2-7; 8 bases map to TRBD1. The CDR3 consists of 15 residues. The V segment lost 6 bases and the J segment 7 bases; nucleotides outside the gene matches: 14. The germline CDR1 and CDR2 sequences are SNHLY and FYNNEI.

The chain employs TRBV3-1 and TRBJ1-2; 8 bases align to TRBD1. CDR3 length: 13 amino acids. The V gene end was trimmed by 3 bases and the J gene end by 7 bases; junction bases not matched to a gene: 4. Germline CDR1 LGHDT, CDR2 YNNKEL (reference sequence). The CDR3 DNA follows: TGTGCCAGCAGCCAGAACAGGGGGACTGGCTACACCTTC. Amino acid sequence: CASSQNRGTGYTF.

The chain has TRBV6-2 or TRBV6-3 and TRBJ2-1, with 8 bases fitting TRBD2. The CDR3 totals 14 residues. V lost 3 bases and J lost 8; bases outside the gene matches: 6. Germline lookup yields CDR1 MNHEY and CDR2 SVGEGT. CDR3 protein: CASSYGLASDEQFF. The DNA for the CDR3 is TGTGCCAGCAGTTATGGACTAGCCAGCGATGAGCAGTTCTTC.

This chain links TRBV20-1 with TRBJ1-1, with unresolved D. CDR1 is DFQATT and CDR2 is SNEGSKA in the germline V gene (reference sequence). This CDR3 spans 14 amino acids. The V end lost 1 base, the J end lost 5 bases, and 14 bases lay between the germline ends. CDR3 coding DNA: TGCAGTGCTAGAGTTGGGAACCCGAGAACTGAAGCTTTCTTT. Its protein is CSARVGNPRTEAFF.

The gene calls are TRBV9 and TRBJ2-2; D is uncertain. The CDR3 extends over 14 amino acids. V lost 3 bases, J lost 6 bases, and 12 bases lay in between. Germline V gene data show CDR1 as SGDLS and CDR2 as YYNGEE. As DNA, the CDR3 is TGTGCCAGCAGCGGGCACGGAATAGCCGGGGAGCTGTTTTTT. Amino acids: CASSGHGIAGELFF.

The rearrangement joins TRBV9 to TRBJ1-4, with D hard to call. Germline assignment: CDR1 SGDLS and CDR2 YYNGEE. V lost 1 base and J lost 3, with 16 bases in between. The length of the CDR3 is 17 residues. CDR3 loop: CASSVRATGSSNEKLFF. The CDR3 DNA follows: TGTGCCAGCAGCGTAAGAGCCACCGGGTCGTCTAATGAAAAACTGTTTTTT.

This clonotype has a handful of counts. The chain combines TRBV4-3 with TRBJ2-1; 11 nucleotides agree with TRBD2. Germline V lookup: CDR1 LGHNA, CDR2 YSLEER. CDR3 length: 14 residues. The V gene end was trimmed by 3 bases and the J gene end by 10 bases; junction bases not matched to a gene: 5. CDR3 DNA sequence: TGCGCCAGCAGCCATAGCGGGAGGGCCGAAGAGCAGTTCTTC. Protein sequence: CASSHSGRAEEQFF.

The chain couples TRBV11-2 to TRBJ2-3; unclear D gene. The CDR3 extends over 15 amino acids. V dropped 6 bases and J dropped 0 bases, with 13 bases sitting between them. Looked up from germline, CDR1 is SGHAT and CDR2 is FQNNGV. CDR3 residues: CASRRAGFSTDTQYF. The CDR3, as DNA: TGTGCCAGCAGAAGAGCCGGGTTTAGCACAGATACGCAGTATTTT.

This clonotype was counted a few times. J is TRBJ2-7 and V is TRBV7-6; 9 bases fit TRBD2. Judging by the DNA end, TRBJ2-5 fits better; the J call may be wrong. Germline CDR1 SGHVS, CDR2 FNYEAQ. The CDR3 is 16 amino acids. This chain's CDR3 is CASSLEASGIAETQYF. CDR3 coding DNA: TGTGCCAGCAGCTTAGAGGCTAGCGGGATAGCAGAGACCCAGTACTTC.

CDR3 protein: CSVDGGRAGAGEQFF. In nucleotides, the CDR3 is TGCAGCGTTGATGGCGGACGAGCGGGAGCGGGTGAGCAGTTCTTC. The chain couples TRBV29-1 to TRBJ2-1; 8 bases map to TRBD2. The CDR3 runs to 15 residues. Germline V CDR1 and CDR2: SQVTM, ANQGSEA. The J segment lost 9 bases and the V segment lost 3 bases, leaving 13 bases of the junction unmatched.

The V and J genes are TRBV6-2 or TRBV6-3 and TRBJ2-7; D perhaps matches TRBD1 (5 bases). The CDR3 is 14 amino acids. Trimming took 5 bases from V and 0 from J, leaving 11 bases between them. The germline CDR1 and CDR2 sequences are MNHEY and SVGEGT. CDR3 DNA sequence: TGTGCCAGCAGTCTAAAGGGGTACTCCTACGAGCAGTACTTC. This codes for CASSLKGYSYEQYF.

The genes are TRBV14 and TRBJ2-7; D not certain. Germline V gene sequence: CDR1 SGHDN, CDR2 FVKESK. The CDR3 length is 14 residues. V lost 1 base and J 9 bases, leaving 16 bases between the germline ends. The DNA of the CDR3 is TGTGCCAGCAGCCAAGTACACTTTACAACCGGGCAGTACTTC. This codes for CASSQVHFTTGQYF.

This clonotype was seen more than once but under ten times. The chain joins TRBV7-2 to TRBJ2-1; no clear D. Germline CDR1 SGHTA, CDR2 FQGNSA. CDR3 length equals 15 residues. Trimming pared 3 bases from V and 1 base from J, leaving 10 bases between. Here the CDR3 reads CASSFLGQSYNEQFF. The DNA of the CDR3 is TGTGCCAGCAGCTTCTTGGGCCAATCCTACAATGAGCAGTTCTTC.

The chain uses TRBV5-8 and TRBJ2-3; D is unresolved. Germline CDR1 is SGHTS and CDR2 is YDEGEE. The CDR3 totals 15 residues. V lost 7 bases and J 0 bases, leaving 15 bases between the germline ends. For the CDR3, the DNA is TGTGCCAGCGCCAACTCCAGAGTTAGCACAGATACGCAGTATTTT. This encodes CASANSRVSTDTQYF.

The chain recombines TRBV28 with TRBJ2-2; TRBD1 might be the D (7 bases). V was clipped by 4 bases and J by 2 bases, with 17 bases between them. CDR1 and CDR2 from the germline V gene are MDHEN and SYDVKM. The CDR3 consists of 17 residues. The CDR3 loop is CASSSWGGTANTGELFF. The CDR3 region has the DNA TGTGCCAGCAGTTCGTGGGGCGGGACAGCTAACACCGGGGAGCTGTTTTTT.

The V call is TRBV4-3, the J call TRBJ2-7; maybe TRBD1 (6 bases). The CDR3 has 18 amino acids. V lost 0 bases, J lost 2 bases, and 20 bases lay in between. Germline loops: CDR1 LGHNA, CDR2 YSLEER. CDR3 protein: CASSQDLSLDRIAYEQYF. The CDR3 DNA reads as TGCGCCAGCAGCCAAGACCTTTCGCTTGACAGGATCGCCTACGAGCAGTACTTC.

Only a few counts were recorded for this clonotype. The rearrangement uses TRBV6-2 or TRBV6-3 and TRBJ2-1; D remains ambiguous. The CDR3 consists of 14 residues. Germline-derived CDR1 and CDR2 are MNHEY and SVGEGT. Trimming cost V 5 bases and J 2 bases, with 10 bases left between them. CDR3 sequence: CASSGVGTYNEQFF. CDR3 nucleotide sequence: TGTGCCAGCAGTGGGGTGGGGACCTACAATGAGCAGTTCTTC.

This clonotype was observed a few times. The chain combines TRBV5-1 with TRBJ2-7; D unclear. This CDR3 has 13 amino acids. V was cut by 6 bases and J by 7 bases, with 17 bases left in between. Germline V gene data show CDR1 as SGHRS and CDR2 as YFSETQ. CDR3: CASIPSMTAEQYF. In DNA, the CDR3 is TGCGCCAGCATTCCTAGTATGACGGCTGAGCAGTACTTC.

The gene calls are TRBV28 and TRBJ2-3, with TRBD2 as a possible D gene (6 bases). Germline V gene sequence: CDR1 MDHEN, CDR2 SYDVKM. The length of the CDR3 is 14 residues. V lost 9 bases to trimming and J lost 3 bases, with 16 bases between them. CDR3 bases: TGTGCCAGTCTCGAGGACGGGAGAACAGATACGCAGTATTTT. Protein: CASLEDGRTDTQYF.

The chain carries TRBV7-9 and TRBJ2-3; D unresolved. The CDR3 has 16 residues. Trimming removed 4 bases at V and 4 bases at J, with 18 bases between. Germline V gene lookup returns CDR1 SEHNR and CDR2 FQNEAQ (reference sequence). CDR3 in DNA: TGTGCCAGCAGCTCTACGTGGGTGGGTTTTGCAGATACGCAGTATTTT. Translation: CASSSTWVGFADTQYF.

The chain is built from TRBV20-1 and TRBJ1-5, with D hard to call. Germline values: CDR1 DFQATT, CDR2 SNEGSKA (reference sequence). This CDR3 region has 14 residues. V lost 5 bases to trimming and J lost 4 bases, with 15 bases between them. The CDR3 region has the DNA TGCAGTGCTCTTACACGGGTGGGTAATCAGCCCCAGCATTTT. This gives the protein CSALTRVGNQPQHF.

This clonotype has a handful of counts. This chain joins TRBV4-1 and TRBJ1-4; TRBD1 is a possible D gene (5 bases). V lost 3 bases to trimming and J lost 3 bases, with 11 bases between them. This CDR3 spans 15 amino acids. Germline V gene sequence: CDR1 MGHRA, CDR2 YSYEKL. This CDR3 is CASSHSTEANEKLFF. As DNA, the CDR3 is TGCGCCAGCAGCCACTCGACAGAGGCTAATGAAAAACTGTTTTTT.

The rearrangement uses TRBV20-1 and TRBJ2-3; 10 bases are shared with TRBD2. The junction had 14 bases not matched to a gene; V was cut back by 3 bases and J by 2 bases. This CDR3 region has 18 residues. Germline-derived CDR1 and CDR2 are DFQATT and SNEGSKA (reference sequence). The CDR3 nucleotides read TGCAGTGCTAGTCAGGCTAGCGGGAGTGGAAGCCTCACAGATACGCAGTATTTT. Its translation is CSASQASGSGSLTDTQYF.